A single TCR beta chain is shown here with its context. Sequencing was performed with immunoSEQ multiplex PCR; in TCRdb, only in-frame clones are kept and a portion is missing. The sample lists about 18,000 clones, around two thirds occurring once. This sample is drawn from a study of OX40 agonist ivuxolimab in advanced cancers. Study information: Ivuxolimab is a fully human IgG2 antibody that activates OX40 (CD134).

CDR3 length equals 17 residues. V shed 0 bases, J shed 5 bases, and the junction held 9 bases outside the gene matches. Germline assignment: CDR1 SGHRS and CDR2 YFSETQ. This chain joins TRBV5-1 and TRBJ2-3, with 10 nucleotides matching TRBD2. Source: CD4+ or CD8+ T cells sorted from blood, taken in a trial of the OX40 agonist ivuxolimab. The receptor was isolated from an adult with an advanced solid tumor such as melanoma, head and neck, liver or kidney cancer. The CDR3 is CASSLEASGSLRDTQYF. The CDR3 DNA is TGCGCCAGCAGCTTGGAGGCTAGCGGGAGTCTACGAGATACGCAGTATTTT.